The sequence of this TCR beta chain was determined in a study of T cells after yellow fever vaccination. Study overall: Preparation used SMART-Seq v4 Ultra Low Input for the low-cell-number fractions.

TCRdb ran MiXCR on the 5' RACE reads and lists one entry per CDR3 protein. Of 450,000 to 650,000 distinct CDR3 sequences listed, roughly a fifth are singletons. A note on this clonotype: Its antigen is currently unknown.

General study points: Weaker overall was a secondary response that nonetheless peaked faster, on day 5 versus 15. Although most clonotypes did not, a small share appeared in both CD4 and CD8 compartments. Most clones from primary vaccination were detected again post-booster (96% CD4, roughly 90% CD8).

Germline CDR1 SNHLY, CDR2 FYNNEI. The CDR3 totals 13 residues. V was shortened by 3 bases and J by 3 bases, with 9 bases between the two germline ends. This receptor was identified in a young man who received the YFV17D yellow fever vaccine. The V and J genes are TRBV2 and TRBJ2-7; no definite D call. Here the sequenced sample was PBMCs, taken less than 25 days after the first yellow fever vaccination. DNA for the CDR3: TGTGCCAGCAGTGATCCCGTCGTCTACGAGCAGTACTTC. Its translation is CASSDPVVYEQYF.